Listed below are T cell receptor beta chains from one sample, sequenced in a study of blood T cells in healthy people across ages. TCRdb redid the calling of the 5' RACE reads with MiXCR, one entry per CDR3 protein. In the table there are almost 800,000 distinct CDR3 sequences, 55% to 75% of which are singletons. Material: blood. The receptor source for this set is a man in his thirties or forties in good health. Both conserved end residues are part of each CDR3. A D gene is named only where the DNA matches it firmly. The size of a clone is reported for some rows only, either as once, few or many, or as a class for expanded clones.

d_call: .
j_call: TRBJ2-1
clone_size: few
v_call: TRBV4-2
cdr3_aa: CASSQDPRGENEQFF
cdr3_nt: TGTGCCAGCAGCCAAGACCCCAGGGGGGAGAATGAGCAGTTCTTC

d_call: .
j_call: TRBJ1-2
clone_size: .
v_call: TRBV5-1
cdr3_aa: CASSLAGGYDGYTF
cdr3_nt: TGCGCCAGCAGCTTGGCGGGGGGCTACGATGGCTACACCTTC

d_call: .
j_call: TRBJ2-7
clone_size: .
v_call: TRBV7-2
cdr3_aa: CASSSRGGRSSYEQYF
cdr3_nt: TGTGCCAGCAGCTCCCGAGGCGGCAGGAGCTCCTACGAGCAGTACTTC

d_call: TRBD1
j_call: TRBJ2-1
clone_size: .
v_call: TRBV6-2/TRBV6-3
cdr3_aa: CASSRQGPNEQFF
cdr3_nt: TGTGCCAGCAGTAGACAGGGACCTAATGAGCAGTTCTTC

d_call: TRBD2
j_call: TRBJ2-2
clone_size: few
v_call: TRBV27
cdr3_aa: CASSLINRDYRGELFF
cdr3_nt: TGTGCCAGCAGTTTGATAAACCGGGACTATCGAGGGGAGCTGTTTTTT

d_call: .
j_call: TRBJ1-2
clone_size: .
v_call: TRBV5-1
cdr3_aa: CASSLVAENYGYTF
cdr3_nt: TGCGCCAGCAGCTTGGTAGCTGAGAACTATGGCTACACCTTC

d_call: TRBD2
j_call: TRBJ2-3
clone_size: .
v_call: TRBV3-1
cdr3_aa: CASSPRLARDPTGTQYF
cdr3_nt: TGTGCCAGCAGCCCTCGACTAGCGAGGGATCCTACGGGTACGCAGTATTTT

d_call: .
j_call: TRBJ2-7
clone_size: .
v_call: TRBV4-2
cdr3_aa: CASSRERFSGEQYF
cdr3_nt: TGTGCCAGCAGCCGCGAAAGGTTTTCGGGCGAGCAGTACTTC

d_call: TRBD2
j_call: TRBJ2-1
clone_size: once
v_call: TRBV13
cdr3_aa: CASSPRLARRGGDERFF
cdr3_nt: TGTGCCAGCAGCCCACGACTAGCCCGCCGGGGGGGAGATGAGCGGTTCTTC

d_call: .
j_call: TRBJ2-7
clone_size: few
v_call: TRBV20-1
cdr3_aa: CSATRASVEEQYF
cdr3_nt: TGCAGTGCCACGAGGGCTAGCGTTGAGGAGCAGTACTTC

d_call: .
j_call: TRBJ2-7
clone_size: few
v_call: TRBV5-1
cdr3_aa: CASFSGLNSYEQYF
cdr3_nt: TGCGCCAGCTTTAGCGGACTGAATTCCTACGAGCAGTACTTC

d_call: TRBD2
j_call: TRBJ2-1
clone_size: few
v_call: TRBV5-1
cdr3_aa: CASSSKRGGHNEQFF
cdr3_nt: TGCGCCAGCAGCTCGAAGCGGGGGGGCCACAATGAGCAGTTCTTC

d_call: .
j_call: TRBJ2-3
clone_size: few
v_call: TRBV5-1
cdr3_aa: CASSQTPTDTQYF
cdr3_nt: TGCGCCAGCAGCCAGACTCCCACAGATACGCAGTATTTT

d_call: .
j_call: TRBJ2-7
clone_size: .
v_call: TRBV10-3
cdr3_aa: CAISEHGGGGGEQYF
cdr3_nt: TGTGCCATCAGTGAGCACGGGGGCGGCGGCGGCGAGCAGTACTTC

d_call: .
j_call: TRBJ2-1
clone_size: .
v_call: TRBV7-2
cdr3_aa: CASSLSPGVSHEQFF
cdr3_nt: TGTGCCAGCAGCTTAAGTCCCGGCGTTTCCCATGAGCAGTTCTTC

d_call: TRBD2
j_call: TRBJ2-1
clone_size: .
v_call: TRBV7-9
cdr3_aa: CASSPVTSGGAAGAYNEQFF
cdr3_nt: TGTGCCAGCAGCCCAGTGACTAGCGGGGGGGCCGCGGGCGCCTACAATGAGCAGTTCTTC

d_call: .
j_call: TRBJ1-5
clone_size: .
v_call: TRBV2
cdr3_aa: CASSQGIRNQPQHF
cdr3_nt: TGTGCCAGCAGTCAGGGGATTCGTAATCAGCCCCAGCATTTT

d_call: TRBD1
j_call: TRBJ2-5
clone_size: .
v_call: TRBV18
cdr3_aa: CASSPRGHLQETQYF
cdr3_nt: TGTGCCAGCTCACCCAGGGGGCATCTCCAAGAGACCCAGTACTTC

d_call: .
j_call: TRBJ2-5
clone_size: .
v_call: TRBV5-5
cdr3_aa: CASSLEVLSWAQYF
cdr3_nt: TGTGCCAGCAGCTTGGAGGTCCTATCGTGGGCCCAGTACTTC

d_call: .
j_call: TRBJ2-5
clone_size: .
v_call: TRBV7-2
cdr3_aa: CASSLTRSQETQYF
cdr3_nt: TGTGCCAGCAGCTTAACTAGGTCTCAAGAGACCCAGTACTTC

d_call: .
j_call: TRBJ2-5
clone_size: .
v_call: TRBV25-1
cdr3_aa: CASSGGLTGETQYF
cdr3_nt: TGTGCCAGCAGTGGAGGACTCACCGGGGAGACCCAGTACTTC

d_call: TRBD2
j_call: TRBJ2-1
clone_size: .
v_call: TRBV7-9
cdr3_aa: CASSPNSGSWGEQFF
cdr3_nt: TGTGCCAGCAGCCCCAATAGCGGGAGTTGGGGCGAGCAGTTCTTC

d_call: .
j_call: TRBJ2-1
clone_size: .
v_call: TRBV29-1
cdr3_aa: CSVGGRAQRVYNEQFF
cdr3_nt: TGCAGCGTTGGAGGTAGGGCACAGCGAGTCTACAATGAGCAGTTCTTC

d_call: .
j_call: TRBJ2-7
clone_size: few
v_call: TRBV7-9
cdr3_aa: CASSLSQTGPYSYEQYF
cdr3_nt: TGTGCCAGCAGCTTGAGCCAGACAGGTCCCTACTCCTACGAGCAGTACTTC

d_call: TRBD1
j_call: TRBJ1-1
clone_size: .
v_call: TRBV4-3
cdr3_aa: CASSQAGQGRPFF
cdr3_nt: TGCGCCAGCAGCCAAGCCGGACAGGGGCGGCCTTTCTTT

d_call: TRBD2
j_call: TRBJ2-1
clone_size: .
v_call: TRBV2
cdr3_aa: CAGQSGGASYNEQFF
cdr3_nt: TGTGCCGGCCAAAGCGGGGGGGCTTCCTACAATGAGCAGTTCTTC

d_call: TRBD1
j_call: TRBJ2-7
clone_size: few
v_call: TRBV27
cdr3_aa: CASSPPGQGANEQYF
cdr3_nt: TGTGCCAGCAGTCCGCCGGGACAGGGGGCGAACGAGCAGTACTTC

d_call: TRBD2
j_call: TRBJ2-7
clone_size: many
v_call: TRBV7-2
cdr3_aa: CASSLQRGSYEQYF
cdr3_nt: TGTGCCAGCAGCTTACAGCGGGGCTCCTACGAGCAGTACTTC

d_call: .
j_call: TRBJ1-4
clone_size: .
v_call: TRBV6-5
cdr3_aa: CASSSANQGSGKEKLFF
cdr3_nt: TGTGCCAGCAGTTCGGCCAATCAGGGGAGCGGGAAAGAAAAACTGTTTTTT

d_call: .
j_call: TRBJ2-5
clone_size: .
v_call: TRBV29-1
cdr3_aa: CSVEDLLETQYF
cdr3_nt: TGCAGCGTTGAAGACCTTTTGGAGACCCAGTACTTC

d_call: .
j_call: TRBJ2-5
clone_size: .
v_call: TRBV5-1
cdr3_aa: CASSSSMGGRPETQYF
cdr3_nt: TGCGCCAGCAGCTCCTCCATGGGGGGGCGCCCAGAGACCCAGTACTTC

d_call: .
j_call: TRBJ2-7
clone_size: .
v_call: TRBV3-1
cdr3_aa: CASSQRGTACEQYF
cdr3_nt: TGTGCCAGCAGTCAGAGGGGGACGGCCTGTGAGCAGTACTTC

d_call: .
j_call: TRBJ2-7
clone_size: .
v_call: TRBV28
cdr3_aa: CASKLSPLRGGLPYEQYF
cdr3_nt: TGTGCCAGCAAGTTGTCCCCGCTCAGGGGGGGATTGCCATATGAGCAGTACTTC

d_call: TRBD2
j_call: TRBJ2-3
clone_size: .
v_call: TRBV5-5
cdr3_aa: CASSRRLAGSVQTPTDTQYF
cdr3_nt: TGTGCCAGCAGCAGACGACTAGCGGGGTCGGTTCAAACACCAACAGATACGCAGTATTTT

d_call: .
j_call: TRBJ1-2
clone_size: .
v_call: TRBV2
cdr3_aa: CASSEALRGYLDGYTF
cdr3_nt: TGTGCCAGCAGTGAAGCTCTTAGGGGCTACCTCGACGGCTACACCTTC

d_call: TRBD2
j_call: TRBJ2-3
clone_size: .
v_call: TRBV20-1
cdr3_aa: CSARSAGGPSTDTQYF
cdr3_nt: TGCAGTGCTAGGTCGGCGGGGGGTCCTAGCACAGATACGCAGTATTTT

d_call: .
j_call: TRBJ2-7
clone_size: .
v_call: TRBV3-1
cdr3_aa: CASSQSVYEQYF
cdr3_nt: TGTGCCAGCAGCCAGTCGGTCTACGAGCAGTACTTC

d_call: .
j_call: TRBJ2-4
clone_size: .
v_call: TRBV3-1
cdr3_aa: CASSRQTEAYGQYF
cdr3_nt: TGTGCCAGCAGTCGACAGACAGAAGCCTACGGGCAGTACTTC

d_call: .
j_call: TRBJ2-4
clone_size: .
v_call: TRBV6-5
cdr3_aa: CASSYGTLRDIQYF
cdr3_nt: TGTGCCAGCAGTTACGGCACCCTTAGGGACATTCAGTACTTC

d_call: TRBD2
j_call: TRBJ2-7
clone_size: .
v_call: TRBV20-1
cdr3_aa: CSAPGLALYEQNF
cdr3_nt: TGCAGTGCTCCGGGACTAGCCCTCTACGAGCAGAACTTC

d_call: TRBD1
j_call: TRBJ1-5
clone_size: .
v_call: TRBV5-1
cdr3_aa: CASSDGTDNQPQHF
cdr3_nt: TGCGCCAGCAGCGACGGGACAGACAATCAGCCCCAGCATTTT

d_call: TRBD2
j_call: TRBJ2-2
clone_size: .
v_call: TRBV4-1
cdr3_aa: CASSQVSGSGTGELFF
cdr3_nt: TGCGCCAGCAGCCAGGTCAGCGGGAGCGGTACCGGGGAGCTGTTTTTT

d_call: .
j_call: TRBJ2-3
clone_size: .
v_call: TRBV29-1
cdr3_aa: CSANGRVGTDTQYF
cdr3_nt: TGCAGCGCCAATGGCCGTGTCGGCACAGATACGCAGTATTTT

d_call: TRBD2
j_call: TRBJ2-7
clone_size: .
v_call: TRBV27
cdr3_aa: CASSLLGRLAGGGGEQYF
cdr3_nt: TGTGCCAGCAGTTTATTAGGTCGACTAGCGGGTGGCGGAGGAGAGCAGTACTTC

d_call: TRBD2
j_call: TRBJ2-7
clone_size: many
v_call: TRBV29-1
cdr3_aa: CSVEVAGVPEQYF
cdr3_nt: TGCAGCGTTGAAGTAGCGGGAGTGCCCGAGCAGTACTTC

d_call: .
j_call: TRBJ2-5
clone_size: few
v_call: TRBV2
cdr3_aa: CASRTSKQETQYF
cdr3_nt: TGTGCCAGCAGAACCTCTAAACAAGAGACCCAGTACTTC

d_call: .
j_call: TRBJ2-7
clone_size: .
v_call: TRBV4-2
cdr3_aa: CASSPLSAGRSYEQYF
cdr3_nt: TGTGCCAGCAGCCCCTTATCTGCGGGGAGATCTTACGAGCAGTACTTC

d_call: .
j_call: TRBJ1-5
clone_size: .
v_call: TRBV30
cdr3_aa: CAWGTRGNQPQHF
cdr3_nt: TGTGCCTGGGGGACCCGGGGCAATCAGCCCCAGCATTTT

d_call: .
j_call: TRBJ2-5
clone_size: .
v_call: TRBV29-1
cdr3_aa: CSVDASRGQETQYF
cdr3_nt: TGCAGCGTGGACGCTAGCCGAGGACAAGAGACCCAGTACTTC

d_call: TRBD1
j_call: TRBJ2-4
clone_size: .
v_call: TRBV5-1
cdr3_aa: CASSTQGTQNIQYF
cdr3_nt: TGCGCCAGCAGCACACAGGGGACGCAAAACATTCAGTACTTC

d_call: .
j_call: TRBJ2-7
clone_size: .
v_call: TRBV27
cdr3_aa: CASSAPPDYEQYF
cdr3_nt: TGTGCCAGCAGCGCGCCGCCAGATTACGAGCAGTACTTC

d_call: .
j_call: TRBJ1-5
clone_size: .
v_call: TRBV20-1
cdr3_aa: CSAATGTNQPQHF
cdr3_nt: TGCAGTGCGGCTACAGGGACAAATCAGCCCCAGCATTTT

d_call: TRBD1
j_call: TRBJ1-2
clone_size: .
v_call: TRBV29-1
cdr3_aa: CSVPDREANYGYTF
cdr3_nt: TGCAGCGTGCCTGACAGGGAAGCTAACTATGGCTACACCTTC

d_call: TRBD1
j_call: TRBJ2-7
clone_size: .
v_call: TRBV20-1
cdr3_aa: CSADRGPPPYEQYF
cdr3_nt: TGCAGTGCTGACAGGGGACCGCCGCCCTACGAGCAGTACTTC

d_call: .
j_call: TRBJ2-5
clone_size: .
v_call: TRBV20-1
cdr3_aa: CSARDPRRGEQYF
cdr3_nt: TGCAGTGCTAGAGACCCCCGACGGGGTGAGCAGTACTTC

d_call: .
j_call: TRBJ1-2
clone_size: .
v_call: TRBV20-1
cdr3_aa: CSARSAQGLWYGYTF
cdr3_nt: TGCAGTGCTAGAAGCGCCCAGGGGCTTTGGTATGGCTACACCTTC